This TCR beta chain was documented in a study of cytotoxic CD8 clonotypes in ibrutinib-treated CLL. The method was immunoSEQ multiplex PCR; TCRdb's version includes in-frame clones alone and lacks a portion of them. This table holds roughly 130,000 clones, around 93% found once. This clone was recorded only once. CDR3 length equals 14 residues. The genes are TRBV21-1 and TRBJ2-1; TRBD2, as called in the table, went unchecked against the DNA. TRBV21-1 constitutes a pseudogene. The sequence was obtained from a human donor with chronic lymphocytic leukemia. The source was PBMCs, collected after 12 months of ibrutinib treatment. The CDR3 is CASSKLTGGNEQFF. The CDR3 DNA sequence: TGTGCCAGCAGCAAATTGACGGGGGGCAATGAGCAGTTCTTC.